This TCR beta chain emerged from a study of shared clonotypes between healthy human individuals. As for the study in general: Per-donor plates numbered three CD4 naive, three CD4 memory, two CD8 naive and one CD8 memory.

Naive CD8 cells were CD45RO-negative, positively selected for CCR7, excluding terminally differentiated effector memory CD45RA+ cells. In the case of this clone: Other DNA variants within this sample encode the same CDR3.

The CDR3 extends over 11 amino acids. The V end lost 1 base, the J end lost 4 bases, and 1 base lay between the germline ends. Germline lookup yields CDR1 SQVTM and CDR2 ANQGSEA. Evenly divided among several immunoSEQ plates was the genomic DNA of each subset. The data were produced by immunoSEQ multiplex PCR, yet TCRdb's version contains in-frame clones alone and is incomplete. The sample holds around 600,000 clones, approximately 95% seen once. The clonotype comes from a woman under 40 in good health. This chain connects TRBV29-1 to TRBJ2-2; D gene uncertain. The sequencing input was naive CD8+ T cells sorted from blood. This CDR3 reads CSVEGTGELFF. CDR3 nucleotides: TGCAGCGTTGAAGGCACCGGGGAGCTGTTTTTT.